This is a list of T cell receptor beta chains from one sample in a study of early T cells in non-severe SARS-CoV-2 infection. MiXCR was run by TCRdb on the 5' RACE reads, yielding one entry per CDR3 protein. Of over 60,000 distinct CDR3 sequences listed, about 9.5% are singletons. This sample comprised whole blood, obtained at baseline. These receptor sequences come from an adult who was a healthcare worker with PCR-confirmed SARS-CoV-2 infection or an uninfected control (not recorded which). Both conserved end residues are part of each CDR3. D genes are given only for firm matches. A clone size is listed for some rows: how often the clone was seen (once, few, many), or a class if it is expanded.

>TRBJ2-2|TRBV5-1|NA|many
TGCGCCAGCAGCTTGGCCTTGGACACCGGGGAGCTGTTTTTT
CASSLALDTGELFF
>TRBJ2-3|TRBV10-1|NA|NA
TGCGCCAGCAGACAGGGAGGAACAGATACGCAGTATTTT
CASRQGGTDTQYF
>TRBJ1-1|TRBV11-2|TRBD1|NA
TGTGCCAGCAGCTTAGTATCCTACAGGGGTCTGAACACTGAAGCTTTCTTT
CASSLVSYRGLNTEAFF
>TRBJ2-3|TRBV7-9|NA|NA
TGTGCCAGCAGCTTAGATTTGGATTCAGATACGCAGTATTTT
CASSLDLDSDTQYF
>TRBJ2-3|TRBV6-2/TRBV6-3|NA|NA
TGTGCCAGCAGTTCTTTCAGGGATACGCAGTATTTT
CASSSFRDTQYF
>TRBJ1-4|TRBV7-2|NA|few
TGTGCCAGCAGCTCCAACAGTTGGGACCTTAATGAAAAACTGTTTTTT
CASSSNSWDLNEKLFF
>TRBJ2-1|TRBV7-9|NA|few
TGTGCCAGCAGCACCTGGACACATCCCAATGAGCAGTTCTTC
CASSTWTHPNEQFF
>TRBJ2-3|TRBV9|TRBD2|NA
TGTGCCAGCTCCGGACTAGCGGGGGACTCCCCCACAGATACGCAGTATTTT
CASSGLAGDSPTDTQYF
>TRBJ1-6|TRBV30|NA|NA
TGTGCCTGGAGTAAGACCCTTGACGGTGGACCGTCCCTCCACTTT
CAWSKTLDGGPSLHF
>TRBJ2-1|TRBV2|TRBD2|few
TGTGCCAGCGGAGGGGGAGCGGGGGTCTACAATGAGCAGTTCTTC
CASGGGAGVYNEQFF
>TRBJ2-2|TRBV20-1|NA|few
TGCAGTGCTAGAGATCCCAATAAGGGCGGGATAAACACCGGGGAGCTGTTTTTT
CSARDPNKGGINTGELFF
>TRBJ2-5|TRBV18|NA|many
TGTGCCAGCTCCCTTCTGGGGTCCTCAGGAGGCAAGGTGATAACCCAGTACTTC
CASSLLGSSGGKVITQYF
>TRBJ2-7|TRBV6-2/TRBV6-3|NA|NA
TGTGCCAGCAGTTACAGAGTACGTCCCCACGAGCAGTACTTC
CASSYRVRPHEQYF
>TRBJ2-7|TRBV4-1|NA|few
TGCGCCAGCAGCCAAGATGCAGGCTACGAGCAGTACTTC
CASSQDAGYEQYF
>TRBJ2-7|TRBV14|TRBD2|NA
TGTGCCAGCAGCACACGGACTAGTGTGAGCGAGCAGTACTTC
CASSTRTSVSEQYF
>TRBJ2-2|TRBV6-4|NA|few
TGTGCCAGCAGTGCTGGGGGCAGCACCGGGGAGCTGTTTTTT
CASSAGGSTGELFF
>TRBJ2-7|TRBV30|TRBD1|few
TGTGCCTGGAGTCCCTTAACAGGGGCGGACTACGAGCAGTACTTC
CAWSPLTGADYEQYF
>TRBJ2-2|TRBV5-4|NA|NA
TGTGCCAGCAGCACGGACAGCAACACCGGGGAGCTGTTTTTT
CASSTDSNTGELFF
>TRBJ2-3|TRBV7-9|TRBD1|NA
TGTGCCAGCAGCTCTGGGACCAGGGGGTATACGCAGTATTTT
CASSSGTRGYTQYF
>TRBJ2-2|TRBV24-1|NA|NA
TGTGCCACCAGTGATTGGAGTCTTCGGGAGCTGTTTTTT
CATSDWSLRELFF
>TRBJ1-2|TRBV18|NA|few
TGTGCCAGCTCACCCCTAGAAGGGGGAAGCTATGGCTACACCTTC
CASSPLEGGSYGYTF
>TRBJ2-5|TRBV7-6|NA|many
TGTGCCAGCAGCTTAGCGTGGGGGCAGCAAGAGACCCAGTACTTC
CASSLAWGQQETQYF
>TRBJ1-6|TRBV20-1|TRBD1|NA
TGCAGTGCCGCTGGGCAGGGGGCCTATAATTCACCCCTCCACTTT
CSAAGQGAYNSPLHF
>TRBJ2-1|TRBV5-1|TRBD2|NA
TGCGCCAGCAGCTTTAGCGGGGGGGCCATCGATGAGCAGTTCTTC
CASSFSGGAIDEQFF
>TRBJ2-4|TRBV6-2/TRBV6-3|NA|few
TGTGCCAGCAGTTACTCCCCCGGCTCCAAAAACATTCAGTACTTC
CASSYSPGSKNIQYF
>TRBJ2-7|TRBV5-1|NA|NA
TGCGCCAGCAGCTTGGATGGGGGCGGCGAGCAGTACTTC
CASSLDGGGEQYF
>TRBJ2-2|TRBV2|NA|NA
TGTGCCAGCAGTGACGTATTCGACAGAGCGAACACCGGGGAGCTGTTTTTT
CASSDVFDRANTGELFF
>TRBJ1-5|TRBV2|NA|NA
TGTGCCAGCAGTGCGGGCCAGACGAACGGACAGCCCCAGCATTTT
CASSAGQTNGQPQHF
>TRBJ2-5|TRBV6-5|TRBD1|many
TGTGCCAGCAGTTTACAGGGGGTGGTGGATGAGACCCAGTACTTC
CASSLQGVVDETQYF
>TRBJ2-2|TRBV9|NA|many
TGTGCCAGCAGCGCAGGGAAGGGGCAGCTTAACACCGGGGAGCTGTTTTTT
CASSAGKGQLNTGELFF
>TRBJ2-7|TRBV6-1|NA|many
TGTGCCAGCAGACTCGGGGGCTACGAGCAGTACTTC
CASRLGGYEQYF
>TRBJ1-5|TRBV7-3|NA|NA
TGTGCCAGCAGCCCCCCACCTAATCAGCCCCAGCATTTT
CASSPPPNQPQHF
>TRBJ1-1|TRBV6-4|NA|NA
TGTGCCAGCAGTGCATCAGCTTTCGGCACTGAAGCTTTCTTT
CASSASAFGTEAFF
>TRBJ1-6|TRBV19|NA|NA
TGTGCCAGTAGTATCGGCAACCTGGCCAATTCACCCCTCCACTTT
CASSIGNLANSPLHF
>TRBJ2-3|TRBV4-2|NA|few
TGTGCCAGCAGCCAAGGGACGGGAGTTGCAGATACGCAGTATTTT
CASSQGTGVADTQYF
>TRBJ2-1|TRBV10-3|NA|once
TGTGCCATCAGTGTAATACAGGGCGACAATGAGCAGTTCTTC
CAISVIQGDNEQFF
>TRBJ2-3|TRBV11-2|TRBD1|NA
TGTGCCAGCAGCGTAAGGGGGACAGGGCGAACAGATACGCAGTATTTT
CASSVRGTGRTDTQYF
>TRBJ2-2|TRBV6-4|NA|NA
TGTGCCAGCAGTGTGGGCCCAGACACCGGGGAGCTGTTTTTT
CASSVGPDTGELFF
>TRBJ2-1|TRBV6-6|NA|few
TGTGCCAGCAGTTACTCTGACCCCTCCGAGACAGGGAGGAGCTCCTACAATGAGCAGTTCTTC
CASSYSDPSETGRSSYNEQFF
>TRBJ2-3|TRBV6-4|NA|many
TGTGCCAGCTCCAAGCAGGGTTGGGATACGCAGTATTTT
CASSKQGWDTQYF
>TRBJ1-1|TRBV2|NA|NA
TGTGCCAGCGTGACTGACAGGAACACTGAAGCTTTCTTT
CASVTDRNTEAFF
>TRBJ2-1|TRBV7-9|TRBD1|NA
TGTGCCAGCAGCATACTAACAGGGGGCCTAAACAATGAGCAGTTCTTC
CASSILTGGLNNEQFF
>TRBJ2-7|TRBV11-3|NA|NA
TGTGCCAGCAGCTTCGAGGGAGCAGTCCACGAGCAGTACTTC
CASSFEGAVHEQYF
>TRBJ2-2|TRBV7-9|NA|many
TGTGCCAGCAGCCCACGCTGGAGCGCGAACACCGGGGAGCTGTTTTTT
CASSPRWSANTGELFF
>TRBJ2-4|TRBV20-1|NA|many
TGCAGTGCTAGACAGGGGAGCATTCAGTACTTC
CSARQGSIQYF